The source of this T cell receptor beta chain is a study of long-term antiretroviral therapy in people with HIV. Going into DNA extraction, samples held 1-10 million cryopreserved PBMC. Runs used v3.0 of the immunoSEQ assay and were done at survey level. Sequencing efforts were directed toward roughly 40,000-55,000 T-cell genomes per sample. Clones were sequenced by immunoSEQ multiplex PCR, and TCRdb holds only the in-frame ones, with some missing. The sample yields 14,000 or so clones, 75% to 85% seen once. This clone appeared once. The clonotype comes from a man younger than 40 with HIV. The starting material was unsorted PBMCs, obtained 0.4 years after starting antiretroviral therapy.

As DNA, the CDR3 is TGCGCCAGCAGCCAAGATTGGACGGTCTCCTACGAGCAGTACTTC. Translated, it gives CASSQDWTVSYEQYF. This sequence joins TRBV4-3 and TRBJ2-7, with D unresolved. This CDR3 is built from 15 residues. Trimming took off 0 bases at V and 0 bases at J, with 9 bases between the two ends. Per the germline V gene, CDR1 is LGHNA and CDR2 is YSLEER.